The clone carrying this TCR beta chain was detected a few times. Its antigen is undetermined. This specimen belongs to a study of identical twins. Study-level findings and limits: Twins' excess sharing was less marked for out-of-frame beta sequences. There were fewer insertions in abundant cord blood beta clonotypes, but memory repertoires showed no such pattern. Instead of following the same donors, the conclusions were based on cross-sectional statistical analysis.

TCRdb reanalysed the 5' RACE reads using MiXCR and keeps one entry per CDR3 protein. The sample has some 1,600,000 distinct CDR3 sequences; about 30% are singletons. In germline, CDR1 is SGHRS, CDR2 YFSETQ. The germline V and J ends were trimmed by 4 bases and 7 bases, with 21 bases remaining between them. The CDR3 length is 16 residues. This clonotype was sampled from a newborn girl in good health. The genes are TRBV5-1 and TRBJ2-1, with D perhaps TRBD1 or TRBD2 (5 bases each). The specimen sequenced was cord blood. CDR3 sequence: CASSRTLPQGWNEQFF. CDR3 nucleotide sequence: TGCGCCAGCAGCCGGACTCTCCCTCAGGGTTGGAATGAGCAGTTCTTC.